The 16 T cell receptor beta chains listed next were all sequenced from one sample in a study of CD8 T cells in Susac syndrome. An input of about 0.45 to 1 ug of RNA was subjected to reverse transcription using random hexamers. TCRdb passed the immunoSEQ multiplex PCR reads through MiXCR, listing each CDR3 protein once. The sample consists of about 210,000 distinct CDR3 sequences, around 96% of them appearing once. Material for sequencing was CD4+ T cells from PBMCs. The receptors were sampled from a human donor with multiple sclerosis.

The V gene is TRBV15, the J gene TRBJ2-1; D remains unclear. Germline values: CDR1 LNHNV, CDR2 YYDKDF (reference sequence). The CDR3 contains 12 residues. V was pared by 3 bases and J by 5 bases, with 5 bases between. CDR3 DNA: TGTGCCACCAGCAGCGAGGACAATGAGCAGTTCTTC. The encoded protein is CATSSEDNEQFF.

This sequence joins TRBV3-1 and TRBJ2-7; 11 bases agree with TRBD1. CDR1 is LGHDT and CDR2 is YNNKEL in the germline V gene (reference sequence). This CDR3 region has 16 residues. The V and J ends lost 2 bases and 2 bases, in that order; junction bases with no gene match: 5. In nucleotides, the CDR3 is TGTGCCAGCAGCCAACCAGGACAGGGGGCCCCCTACGAGCAGTACTTC. Amino acid sequence: CASSQPGQGAPYEQYF.

The chain uses TRBV20-1 and TRBJ1-2; 8 nucleotides match TRBD1. J gave up 10 bases and V 1 base, and 5 bases lay outside the gene matches. Looked up from germline, CDR1 is DFQATT and CDR2 is SNEGSKA (reference sequence). This CDR3 has 12 residues. The CDR3 nucleotides are TGCAGTGCTAGAGTACAGGGGGAAGTCTACACCTTC. Its translation is CSARVQGEVYTF.

This rearrangement joins TRBV25-1 to TRBJ2-7, with TRBD1 matching 8 bases. CDR3 length equals 13 residues. CDR1 is MGHDK, CDR2 SYGVNS, per germline. The trim removed 6 bases at V and 5 bases at J, leaving 6 bases unmatched. CDR3 coding DNA: TGTGCCAGCAGCGCAGGGGGCCTCGACGAGCAGTACTTC. As protein: CASSAGGLDEQYF.

The chain links TRBV25-1 to TRBJ1-1, with D unresolved. This CDR3 comprises 13 residues. The V gene's germline CDR1 is MGHDK and CDR2 SYGVNS. V lost 9 bases and J 8 bases, leaving 19 bases between the germline ends. This CDR3 reads CASKIPGGREAFF. The CDR3 DNA reads as TGTGCCAGTAAGATTCCTGGCGGACGGGAAGCTTTCTTT.

The chain links TRBV25-1 to TRBJ2-1; D is possibly TRBD2 (6 bases). V gave up 6 bases and J gave up 0 bases, with 12 bases separating them. The germline V gene encodes CDR1 MGHDK and CDR2 SYGVNS. The CDR3 totals 15 residues. CDR3 region: CASRGGRYSYNEQFF. The CDR3 DNA is TGTGCCAGCAGGGGAGGACGCTACTCCTACAATGAGCAGTTCTTC.

The J gene is TRBJ2-3, the V gene TRBV6-1; TRBD1 agrees at 7 bases. Germline V CDR1 and CDR2: MNHNS, SASEGT. This CDR3 has 16 residues. Trimming removed 5 bases from V and 2 bases from J; junction bases left unmatched: 10. The CDR3 loop reads CASSQRTGRITDTQYF. CDR3 in DNA: TGTGCCAGCAGTCAAAGGACAGGACGAATCACAGATACGCAGTATTTT.

The CDR3 nucleotides read TGCAGCGTTTCTCAACGGGACAGGGTATTGGATGGCTACACCTTC. It specifies CSVSQRDRVLDGYTF. V gene TRBV29-1 combines with J gene TRBJ1-2; 9 nucleotides match TRBD1. J was trimmed by 6 bases and V by 5 bases; bases with no gene match: 13. Germline V gene sequence: CDR1 SQVTM, CDR2 ANQGSEA. The CDR3 spans 15 residues.

The chain recombines TRBV28 with TRBJ1-5, with D possibly being TRBD1 (6 bases). This CDR3 spans 15 amino acids. Trimming left V 5 bases short and J 3 bases short, with 14 bases between. Germline assignment: CDR1 MDHEN and CDR2 SYDVKM. CDR3 DNA sequence: TGTGCCAGCAGTGTCTCTAGGGGGGACAATCAGCCCCAGCATTTT. As protein: CASSVSRGDNQPQHF.

This chain joins TRBV5-4 and TRBJ2-1; 9 nucleotides match TRBD2. This CDR3 has 15 amino acids. J was trimmed by 5 bases and V by 5 bases; bases with no gene match: 8. Germline V CDR1 and CDR2: SGHNT, YYREEE (reference sequence). The CDR3 sequence is CASRLAGGPHNEQFF. DNA of the CDR3: TGTGCCAGCAGACTTGCGGGAGGGCCCCACAATGAGCAGTTCTTC. The full variable domain, rest sourced from reference TRBV5-4 and TRBJ2-1, is ETGVTQSPTHLIKTRGQQVTLRCSSQSGHNTVSWYQQALGQGPQFIFQYYREEENGRGNFPPRFSGLQFPNYSSELNVNALELDDSALYLCASRLAGGPHNEQFFGPGTRLTVL.

The rearrangement links TRBV23-1 to TRBJ1-5, with unresolved D. TRBV23-1 is placed among ORFs of uncertain function. The ends were cut back, 3 bases at V and 9 bases at J, with 6 bases in the middle. This CDR3 has 11 amino acids. CDR3: CASSHRTPQHF. As DNA, the CDR3 is TGCGCCAGCAGTCACCGTACGCCCCAGCATTTT.

The V call is TRBV9, the J call TRBJ2-3, with D possibly being TRBD2 (6 bases). The CDR3 has 16 amino acids. Looked up from germline, CDR1 is SGDLS and CDR2 is YYNGEE. V was clipped by 0 bases and J by 4 bases, with 15 bases between them. CDR3: CASSVGTTSLADTQYF. The CDR3 DNA reads TGTGCCAGCAGCGTAGGGACTACCTCGTTGGCAGATACGCAGTATTTT.

The chain links TRBV5-1 to TRBJ1-6; D is possibly TRBD1 (6 bases). Looked up from germline, CDR1 is SGHRS and CDR2 is YFSETQ. Trimming took 2 bases from V and 7 from J, leaving 16 bases between them. The CDR3 has 16 amino acids. In nucleotides, the CDR3 is TGCGCCAGCAGCTTTTCGGGACACGGAGGGAATTCACCCCTCCACTTT. It specifies CASSFSGHGGNSPLHF.

The rearrangement links TRBV29-1 to TRBJ2-7; D remains unclear. The CDR3 runs 12 residues. The V end was cut by 4 bases, the J end by 4 bases, with 11 bases between. The germline gives CDR1 SQVTM, CDR2 ANQGSEA. The CDR3 sequence is CSVVHSAYEQYF. The CDR3 nucleotides are TGCAGCGTTGTTCACAGTGCATACGAGCAGTACTTC.

The chain couples TRBV20-1 to TRBJ2-2; 9 bases align to TRBD2. This CDR3 has 14 residues. Germline CDR1 is DFQATT and CDR2 is SNEGSKA (reference sequence). The V and J ends lost 6 bases and 2 bases, in that order; junction bases with no gene match: 4. The CDR3 spells CSASGRSNTGELFF. DNA of the CDR3: TGCAGTGCAAGCGGGAGGTCCAACACCGGGGAGCTGTTTTTT.

This chain links TRBV20-1 with TRBJ2-1; D is tentatively TRBD1 or TRBD2 (5 bases each). The V gene's germline CDR1 is DFQATT and CDR2 SNEGSKA (reference sequence). The CDR3 loop spans 14 amino acids. V lost 6 bases to trimming and J lost 2 bases, with 14 bases between them. DNA for the CDR3: TGCAGTGCCTCTAGGTTGGGGGCCTACAATGAGCAGTTCTTC. Residues: CSASRLGAYNEQFF.